These T cell receptor beta chains were read from a single sample in a study of siplizumab effects on memory and regulatory T cells. Assay used: immunoSEQ multiplex PCR; TCRdb lists only in-frame clones, some missing. Of over 100,000 clones in the sample, around 90% were seen once. The sample consisted of CD4+ T cells sorted from blood. These receptors were collected from a human donor in good health. Each CDR3 is given with its conserved first and last residue. A D gene is named only where the DNA matches it firmly. A row's size may be missing; if present it is once, few, many or a size class.

j_gene: TRBJ2-1
abundance: .
d_gene: .
v_gene: TRBV30
CDR3nt: TGTGCCTGGAGTCGATCTATCCGGTACAATGAGCAGTTCTTC
CDR3aa: CAWSRSIRYNEQFF

j_gene: TRBJ2-2
abundance: .
d_gene: TRBD2
v_gene: TRBV14
CDR3nt: TGTGCCAGCAGCCAATATTCAGCAGGGACTAGCGCTAACACCGGGGAGCTGTTTTTT
CDR3aa: CASSQYSAGTSANTGELFF

j_gene: TRBJ2-3
abundance: .
d_gene: .
v_gene: TRBV11-2
CDR3nt: TGTGCCAGCAGCTTAAGGCAGGGACCGTATTTT
CDR3aa: CASSLRQGPYF

j_gene: TRBJ2-7
abundance: .
d_gene: TRBD2
v_gene: TRBV4-1
CDR3nt: TGCGCCAGCAGCCGGGGACTAGCGGGAGACGAGCAGTACTTC
CDR3aa: CASSRGLAGDEQYF

j_gene: TRBJ2-1
abundance: .
d_gene: TRBD2
v_gene: TRBV10-3
CDR3nt: TGTGCCATCAGTGCGGGACTAGCGGGAGGGTACAATGAGCAGTTCTTC
CDR3aa: CAISAGLAGGYNEQFF

j_gene: TRBJ1-4
abundance: .
d_gene: .
v_gene: TRBV30
CDR3nt: TGTGCCTGGAGTCCCCAGGCTGGGGGACTGTTTTTT
CDR3aa: CAWSPQAGGLFF

j_gene: TRBJ1-6
abundance: .
d_gene: TRBD1
v_gene: TRBV5-4
CDR3nt: TGTGCCAGCAGCCCAAGACAGGGGAGAAATTCACCCCTCCACTTT
CDR3aa: CASSPRQGRNSPLHF

j_gene: TRBJ2-1
abundance: .
d_gene: TRBD2
v_gene: TRBV5-1
CDR3nt: TGCGCCAGCAGCCCCGCTGGGACTAGCGGGAACAATGAGCAGTTCTTC
CDR3aa: CASSPAGTSGNNEQFF

j_gene: TRBJ2-7
abundance: .
d_gene: .
v_gene: TRBV2
CDR3nt: TGTGCCAGCAGTGGCCAAGGGGTAGGCGAGCAGTACTTC
CDR3aa: CASSGQGVGEQYF

j_gene: TRBJ1-1
abundance: .
d_gene: .
v_gene: TRBV29-1
CDR3nt: TGCAGCGTTGTTTCTGGCAGCATGAACACTGAAGCTTTCTTT
CDR3aa: CSVVSGSMNTEAFF

j_gene: TRBJ1-2
abundance: .
d_gene: .
v_gene: TRBV30
CDR3nt: TGTGCCTGGAGTCCGGGCGGTGGCTACACCTTC
CDR3aa: CAWSPGGGYTF

j_gene: TRBJ2-2
abundance: .
d_gene: .
v_gene: TRBV23-1
CDR3nt: TGCGCCAGCAGTCAATCGGTAGCGCTGGGCCTTGGACTATTTAACACCGGGGAGCTGTTTTTT
CDR3aa: CASSQSVALGLGLFNTGELFF

j_gene: TRBJ2-1
abundance: .
d_gene: .
v_gene: TRBV6-4
CDR3nt: TGTGCCAGCAGTGACTCGAGGGGCTCAGGGCAGTTCTTC
CDR3aa: CASSDSRGSGQFF

j_gene: TRBJ2-7
abundance: .
d_gene: .
v_gene: TRBV19
CDR3nt: TGTGCCAGTAGTGGTGCTGTGGGACCCAACTACGAGCAGTACTTC
CDR3aa: CASSGAVGPNYEQYF

j_gene: TRBJ2-3
abundance: .
d_gene: .
v_gene: TRBV29-1
CDR3nt: TGCAGCGTTGAACCCGGGGGAGCTACGCAGTATTTT
CDR3aa: CSVEPGGATQYF

j_gene: TRBJ1-1
abundance: few
d_gene: .
v_gene: TRBV6-6
CDR3nt: TGTGCCAGCAGGGAGTACATGAACACTGAAGCTTTCTTT
CDR3aa: CASREYMNTEAFF

j_gene: TRBJ2-2
abundance: .
d_gene: TRBD2
v_gene: TRBV19
CDR3nt: TGTGCCAGTAGGACCGGGACTAGGAACACCGGGGAGCTGTTTTTT
CDR3aa: CASRTGTRNTGELFF

j_gene: TRBJ2-7
abundance: .
d_gene: .
v_gene: TRBV5-4
CDR3nt: TGTGCCAGCAGCTTGAAGGGATTGGAGTCTGGGAAGCAGTACTTC
CDR3aa: CASSLKGLESGKQYF

j_gene: TRBJ1-2
abundance: .
d_gene: .
v_gene: TRBV19
CDR3nt: TGTGCCAGCAAAGACGGTAACTATGGCTACACCTTC
CDR3aa: CASKDGNYGYTF

j_gene: TRBJ2-2
abundance: .
d_gene: .
v_gene: TRBV28
CDR3nt: TGTGCCAGCAGTTTAGTCCGGGTTGCGGGGGGGGAGCTGTTTTTT
CDR3aa: CASSLVRVAGGELFF

j_gene: TRBJ2-3
abundance: once
d_gene: .
v_gene: TRBV21-1
CDR3nt: TGTGCCAGCAGCTACAAGGCGCCTAAAGATACGCAGTATTTT
CDR3aa: CASSYKAPKDTQYF

j_gene: TRBJ2-4
abundance: few
d_gene: TRBD1
v_gene: TRBV19
CDR3nt: TGTGCCAGTAGTCCGCCGGGACAGGGGGCTTTTCAGTACTTC
CDR3aa: CASSPPGQGAFQYF

j_gene: TRBJ2-7
abundance: .
d_gene: .
v_gene: TRBV7-3
CDR3nt: TGTGCCAGCAGCGGGGACACACCTTTTTACGAGCAGTACTTC
CDR3aa: CASSGDTPFYEQYF

j_gene: TRBJ2-7
abundance: .
d_gene: .
v_gene: TRBV7-2
CDR3nt: TGTGCCAGCAGCTTATGGGCGGCCCAGTCCTACGAGCAGTACTTC
CDR3aa: CASSLWAAQSYEQYF

j_gene: TRBJ2-1
abundance: .
d_gene: .
v_gene: TRBV5-1
CDR3nt: TGCGCCAGCAGCGTGACCGGGACAGGGAGGCTAGCGGGACCCAATGAGCAGTTCTTC
CDR3aa: CASSVTGTGRLAGPNEQFF

j_gene: TRBJ1-1
abundance: .
d_gene: TRBD1
v_gene: TRBV7-9
CDR3nt: TGTGCCAGCAGCTCCGTGACAGGGGGCTCGCTCTCCGGCAGGGGAGCTTTCTTT
CDR3aa: CASSSVTGGSLSGRGAFF

j_gene: TRBJ2-7
abundance: .
d_gene: .
v_gene: TRBV28
CDR3nt: TGTGCCAGCAGTTTCCCAACTAGTTACGAGCAGTACTTC
CDR3aa: CASSFPTSYEQYF

j_gene: TRBJ2-1
abundance: once
d_gene: TRBD1
v_gene: TRBV18
CDR3nt: TGTGCCAGCTCACCTCGGCCCCCCGGGACAGACTACAATGAGCAGTTCTTC
CDR3aa: CASSPRPPGTDYNEQFF

j_gene: TRBJ2-3
abundance: .
d_gene: TRBD1
v_gene: TRBV19
CDR3nt: TGTGCCAGTATCGGAGGAAGCGGGGACAGGGTAACAGATACGCAGTATTTT
CDR3aa: CASIGGSGDRVTDTQYF

j_gene: TRBJ1-5
abundance: .
d_gene: .
v_gene: TRBV7-2
CDR3nt: TGTGCCAGCAGCCCCACACGGATCAATCAGCCCCAGCATTTT
CDR3aa: CASSPTRINQPQHF

j_gene: TRBJ2-7
abundance: few
d_gene: TRBD1
v_gene: TRBV28
CDR3nt: TGTGCCGTCCGGGACAGGGGTGTCTACGAGCAGTACTTC
CDR3aa: CAVRDRGVYEQYF

j_gene: TRBJ1-1
abundance: once
d_gene: .
v_gene: TRBV6-1
CDR3nt: TGTGCCAGCAGTGGGGTTGGAGTAGGAAGATTGAACACTGAAGCTTTCTTT
CDR3aa: CASSGVGVGRLNTEAFF

j_gene: TRBJ1-2
abundance: .
d_gene: .
v_gene: TRBV21-1
CDR3nt: TGTGCCAGCACGAGGGGGCAAGATGGCTACACCTTC
CDR3aa: CASTRGQDGYTF

j_gene: TRBJ2-1
abundance: .
d_gene: TRBD2
v_gene: TRBV29-1
CDR3nt: TGCAGCGTTGCACGGGGGGGTCCCGGGGATGAGCAGTTCTTC
CDR3aa: CSVARGGPGDEQFF

j_gene: TRBJ1-1
abundance: few
d_gene: .
v_gene: TRBV2
CDR3nt: TGTGCCAGCACCGGTCAGGTCACTGAAGCTTTCTTT
CDR3aa: CASTGQVTEAFF